One sample yielded the 25 T cell receptor beta chains listed below, sequenced in a study of cytomegalovirus exposure and HLA in healthy donors. PCR involved 60 Vbeta and 13 Jbeta primers. Profiling relied on immunoSEQ multiplex PCR, and the TCRdb table lists in-frame clones only, not all of them. The sample includes 200,000 to 250,000 clones, approximately 80% of them seen just once. The sample taken for sequencing was PBMCs. These receptors all come from a woman aged 60-75 years in good health and CMV-seropositive.

This clone was picked up one time. The CDR3 DNA is TGTGCCAGCAGGCGGACTAGCGGGACCCCCTACAATGAGCAGTTCTTC. This codes for CASRRTSGTPYNEQFF. V is TRBV7-9 and J is TRBJ2-1; the match to TRBD2 covers 12 bases. From germline, CDR1 is SEHNR and CDR2 FQNEAQ (reference sequence). Germline trimming cut 6 bases from V and 2 bases from J; bases unmatched to any gene: 5. This CDR3 spans 16 amino acids.

This clone was recorded a few times. The rearrangement links TRBV2 to TRBJ1-5, with 8 bases aligning to TRBD1. The CDR3 extends over 15 amino acids. Germline V lookup: CDR1 SNHLY, CDR2 FYNNEI. The ends lost 4 bases at V and 7 bases at J; junction bases unmatched: 9. The chain's CDR3 is CASSGVRGQKQPQHF. In nucleotides, the CDR3 is TGTGCCAGCAGTGGTGTCAGGGGGCAGAAGCAGCCCCAGCATTTT.

V and J are TRBV6-1 and TRBJ1-5, with D possibly being TRBD1 (6 bases). This CDR3 comprises 13 residues. CDR1 is MNHNS, CDR2 SASEGT, per germline. Trimming removed 7 bases from V and 6 bases from J, with 13 bases in between. The CDR3 DNA reads TGTGCCAGCACTCGACAGGTGGGTCAGCCCCAGCATTTT. Translating gives CASTRQVGQPQHF.

This chain connects TRBV5-4 to TRBJ2-7; 10 nucleotides match TRBD2. This CDR3 is 15 amino acids long. J lost 1 base, V lost 4 bases, and 5 bases had no gene match. The germline V gene encodes CDR1 SGHNT and CDR2 YYREEE (reference sequence). DNA for the CDR3: TGTGCCAGCAGCGGGGGACTAGCGTCATCCTACGAGCAGTACTTC. As protein: CASSGGLASSYEQYF.

The V call is TRBV7-9, the J call TRBJ1-2; D unresolved. Germline V gene sequence: CDR1 SEHNR, CDR2 FQNEAQ (reference sequence). V shed 6 bases and J shed 6 bases, with 14 bases lying between them. The length of the CDR3 is 13 residues. The CDR3 DNA reads TGTGCCAGCAGTTTCACCGAGTTTAATGGCTACACCTTC. This codes for CASSFTEFNGYTF. Full variable domain (remainder filled in from reference TRBV7-9 and TRBJ1-2): DTGVSQNPRHKITKRGQNVTFRCDPISEHNRLYWYRQTLGQGPEFLTYFQNEAQLEKSRLLSDRFSAERPKGSFSTLEIQRTEQGDSAMYLCASSFTEFNGYTFGSGTRLTVV.

This clone was seen just once. V gene TRBV6-6 combines with J gene TRBJ2-5; 7 nucleotides agree with TRBD2. The germline V gene encodes CDR1 MNHNY and CDR2 SVGAGI (reference sequence). CDR3 length: 16 amino acids. The J segment lost 1 base and the V segment lost 0 bases, leaving 5 bases of the junction unmatched. The CDR3 DNA reads as TGTGCCAGCAGTTACTCGGGAGGGAGGGCCCAAGAGACCCAGTACTTC. Amino acids: CASSYSGGRAQETQYF.

The rearrangement joins TRBV6-6 to TRBJ2-3, with D tentatively TRBD2 (5 bases). CDR3 size: 14 residues. V shed 5 bases and J shed 2 bases, with 11 bases lying between them. Germline V gives CDR1 MNHNY, CDR2 SVGAGI (reference sequence). CDR3 in amino acids: CASSAAVSTDTQYF. The CDR3 nucleotides read TGTGCCAGCAGTGCAGCGGTCTCCACAGATACGCAGTATTTT.

V gene TRBV7-9 combines with J gene TRBJ2-3, with D tentatively TRBD2 (5 bases). Germline V gene sequence: CDR1 SEHNR, CDR2 FQNEAQ (reference sequence). The V and J ends lost 5 bases and 1 base respectively, with 10 bases between them. The CDR3 is 14 residues long. CDR3 bases: TGTGCCAGCAGCCATGGACTCCGCACAGATACGCAGTATTTT. This gives the protein CASSHGLRTDTQYF.

This rearrangement joins TRBV27 to TRBJ2-1; 7 bases agree with TRBD2. The V gene end was trimmed by 4 bases and the J gene end by 6 bases; junction bases not matched to a gene: 12. Germline CDR1 is MNHEY and CDR2 is SMNVEV (reference sequence). The CDR3 consists of 16 residues. The DNA of the CDR3 is TGTGCCAGCAGTTCCCCCACGGGAGGTTCTGGCAATGAGCAGTTCTTC. Translation gives CASSSPTGGSGNEQFF.

The chain links TRBV18 to TRBJ1-5; perhaps TRBD1 as D (5 bases). CDR1 and CDR2 from the germline V gene are KGHSH and LQKENI. The CDR3 covers 16 residues. Trimming cost V 2 bases and J 1 base, with 12 bases left between them. The CDR3 DNA sequence: TGTGCCAGCTCACCAAAACAGGCCGGCAGCAATCAGCCCCAGCATTTT. As protein: CASSPKQAGSNQPQHF.

The rearrangement uses TRBV7-6 and TRBJ1-2; the match to TRBD1 covers 9 bases. J gave up 3 bases and V 5 bases, and 7 bases lay outside the gene matches. The germline CDR1 and CDR2 sequences are SGHVS and FNYEAQ. This CDR3 spans 15 amino acids. CDR3 amino acids: CASSATGGLDYGYTF. The CDR3 DNA reads as TGTGCCAGCAGCGCCACAGGGGGCTTGGACTATGGCTACACCTTC.

The rearrangement joins TRBV28 to TRBJ1-2, with a weak D call TRBD1 (5 bases). Germline loops: CDR1 MDHEN, CDR2 SYDVKM. The germline V and J ends were trimmed by 6 bases and 8 bases, with 13 bases remaining between them. The CDR3 runs 12 residues. This chain's CDR3 is CASSLQGGGYTF. The CDR3, as DNA: TGTGCCAGCAGCCTCCAGGGCGGCGGCTACACCTTC.

V gene TRBV7-9 combines with J gene TRBJ2-7; no clear D gene. This CDR3 spans 15 amino acids. Germline V CDR1 and CDR2: SEHNR, FQNEAQ (reference sequence). Deletions cut 4 bases from V and 6 bases from J, with 19 bases between. CDR3: CASSSRSGYLGEQYF. CDR3 nucleotide sequence: TGTGCCAGCAGCTCCCGGAGTGGTTACCTGGGCGAGCAGTACTTC. The whole variable domain, remainder taken from reference TRBV7-9 and TRBJ2-7, is DTGVSQNPRHKITKRGQNVTFRCDPISEHNRLYWYRQTLGQGPEFLTYFQNEAQLEKSRLLSDRFSAERPKGSFSTLEIQRTEQGDSAMYLCASSSRSGYLGEQYFGPGTRLTVT.

The V call is TRBV4-2, the J call TRBJ1-3; D might be TRBD1 (6 bases). V was clipped by 1 base and J by 3 bases, with 13 bases between them. CDR1 is LGHNA and CDR2 is YNFKEQ in the germline V gene. This CDR3 contains 16 residues. The DNA of the CDR3 is TGTGCCAGCAGCCAAGTTGCGGGGGCTGATGGAAACACCATATATTTT. This translates into CASSQVAGADGNTIYF.

The V gene is TRBV5-1, the J gene TRBJ1-3; 8 bases align to TRBD1. The CDR3 runs 16 residues. Germline-derived CDR1 and CDR2 are SGHRS and YFSETQ. V dropped 3 bases and J dropped 5; count of bases not matched to a gene: 10. The CDR3 coding sequence is TGCGCCAGCAGCTCGACCCCGGGACAGGCCAGAAACACCATATATTTT. Its protein is CASSSTPGQARNTIYF.

The chain uses TRBV9 and TRBJ2-7, with 12 bases matching TRBD2. This CDR3 region has 14 residues. CDR1 SGDLS and CDR2 YYNGEE come from the germline V gene. The trim removed 2 bases at V and 6 bases at J, leaving 3 bases unmatched. The CDR3 bases are TGTGCCAGCAGCGTTCTAGCGGGAGGGTCCGAGCAGTACTTC. Residues: CASSVLAGGSEQYF.

This sequence joins TRBV4-2 and TRBJ2-3; the match to TRBD2 covers 13 bases. V was pared by 0 bases and J by 4 bases, with 7 bases of the junction left unmatched. The CDR3 covers 18 residues. The germline CDR1 and CDR2 sequences are LGHNA and YNFKEQ. The CDR3 loop is CASSQDFGLAGVADTQYF. Here the CDR3 DNA reads TGTGCCAGCAGCCAAGATTTCGGACTAGCGGGAGTCGCAGATACGCAGTATTTT.

The chain uses TRBV18 and TRBJ2-7; 7 nucleotides match TRBD1. There are 14 residues in the CDR3. After removal of 5 bases from V and 0 bases from J, the junction contained 4 bases not matched to a gene. Germline V lookup: CDR1 KGHSH, CDR2 LQKENI. This CDR3 is CASSMDRSSYEQYF. The CDR3 DNA reads as TGTGCCAGCTCAATGGACAGGAGCTCCTACGAGCAGTACTTC.

This clone turned up a few times. This chain joins TRBV4-1 and TRBJ1-5, with 8 positions matching TRBD1. Germline V gives CDR1 MGHRA, CDR2 YSYEKL. CDR3 length: 17 residues. V gave up 0 bases and J gave up 5 bases; unmatched junction bases: 9. In DNA, the CDR3 is TGCGCCAGCAGCCAAGAAGGACAGGGAAGACCTCATCAGCCCCAGCATTTT. This gives the protein CASSQEGQGRPHQPQHF.

The rearrangement uses TRBV10-3 and TRBJ2-7; maybe TRBD1 (7 bases). This CDR3 comprises 15 residues. Trimming stripped 3 bases from V and 0 bases from J, with 12 bases between. The V gene's germline CDR1 is ENHRY and CDR2 SYGVKD. The CDR3 spells CAISDSGGSSYEQYF. DNA of the CDR3: TGTGCCATCAGTGACTCAGGGGGGAGCTCCTACGAGCAGTACTTC.

This clone has just one count. J is TRBJ2-3 and V is TRBV7-9; possibly TRBD1 for D (6 bases). The CDR3 is 14 residues long. Per germline, CDR1 SEHNR and CDR2 FQNEAQ (reference sequence). V shed 4 bases and J shed 1 base, with 9 bases lying between them. CDR3 sequence (DNA): TGTGCCAGCAGCTCAGGGGAAGGCACAGATACGCAGTATTTT. It yields the protein CASSSGEGTDTQYF.

This chain links TRBV7-2 with TRBJ1-1; D ambiguous. CDR3 length: 14 residues. Trimming took off 4 bases at V and 8 bases at J, with 17 bases between the two ends. Germline V gives CDR1 SGHTA, CDR2 FQGNSA. The CDR3 DNA reads as TGTGCCAGCAGCTCTCTCGGGGAGTCCCGCGAAGCTTTCTTT. It yields the protein CASSSLGESREAFF.

The V gene is TRBV12-5, the J gene TRBJ2-7; tentative D call: TRBD2 (7 bases). CDR1 is LGHNT and CDR2 is FRNRAP in the germline V gene. The CDR3 covers 15 residues. The ends were cut back, 3 bases at V and 6 bases at J, with 18 bases in the middle. The CDR3, as DNA: TGTGCTAGTGGTTTAAGGGGGGGCGCTTTGTCCGAGCAGTACTTC. Protein: CASGLRGGALSEQYF.

CDR3 sequence (DNA): TGCGCCAGCAGCTCAAATCCTGGAAACACCATATATTTT. It is translated as CASSSNPGNTIYF. The chain employs TRBV5-1 and TRBJ1-3; D call uncertain. The V gene lost 3 bases and the J gene lost 2 bases, with 6 bases spanning the gap. Germline CDR1 SGHRS, CDR2 YFSETQ. The CDR3 has 13 residues.

This clone occurred a few times. The rearrangement uses TRBV4-1 and TRBJ2-5; maybe TRBD2 (6 bases). Germline CDR1 is MGHRA and CDR2 is YSYEKL. The V and J ends lost 4 bases and 1 base respectively, with 10 bases between them. This CDR3 comprises 14 residues. CDR3 nucleotide sequence: TGCGCCAGCAGCCCGGGGAGGTCCCAAGAGACCCAGTACTTC. The encoded protein is CASSPGRSQETQYF.